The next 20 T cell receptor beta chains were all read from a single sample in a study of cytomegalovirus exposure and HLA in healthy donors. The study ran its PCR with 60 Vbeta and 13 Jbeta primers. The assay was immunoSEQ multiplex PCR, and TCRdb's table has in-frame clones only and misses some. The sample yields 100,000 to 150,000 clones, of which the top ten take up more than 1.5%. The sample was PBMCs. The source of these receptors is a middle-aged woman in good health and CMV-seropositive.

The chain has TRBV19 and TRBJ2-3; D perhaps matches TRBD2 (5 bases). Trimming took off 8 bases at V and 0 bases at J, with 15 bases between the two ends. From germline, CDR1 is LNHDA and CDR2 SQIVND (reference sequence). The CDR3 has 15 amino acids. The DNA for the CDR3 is TGTGCCAGTCAAGAGACTACCATTAGCACAGATACGCAGTATTTT. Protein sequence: CASQETTISTDTQYF.

The CDR3 DNA is TGTGCCTGGAGTGTTCCTGGACAGGGGTTCTTAGGTGAAGCTTTCTTT. Translating gives CAWSVPGQGFLGEAFF. This chain connects TRBV30 to TRBJ1-1; 9 nucleotides align to TRBD1. Losses at the gene ends were 0 bases for V and 7 bases for J; bases not matched to a gene: 12. Germline CDR1 is GTSNPN and CDR2 is SVGIG (reference sequence). This CDR3 has 16 amino acids.

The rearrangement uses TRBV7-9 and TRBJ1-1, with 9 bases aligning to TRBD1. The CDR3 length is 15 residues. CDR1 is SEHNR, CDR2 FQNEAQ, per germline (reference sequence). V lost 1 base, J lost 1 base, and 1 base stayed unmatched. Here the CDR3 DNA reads TGTGCCAGCAGCTTAGGGGGACAGGGGAACACTGAAGCTTTCTTT. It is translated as CASSLGGQGNTEAFF.

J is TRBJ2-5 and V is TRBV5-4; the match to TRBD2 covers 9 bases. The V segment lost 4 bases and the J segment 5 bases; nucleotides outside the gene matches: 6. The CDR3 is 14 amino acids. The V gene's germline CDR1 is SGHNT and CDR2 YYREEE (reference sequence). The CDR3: CASSPVAGVETQYF. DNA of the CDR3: TGTGCCAGCAGCCCAGTAGCGGGAGTCGAGACCCAGTACTTC.

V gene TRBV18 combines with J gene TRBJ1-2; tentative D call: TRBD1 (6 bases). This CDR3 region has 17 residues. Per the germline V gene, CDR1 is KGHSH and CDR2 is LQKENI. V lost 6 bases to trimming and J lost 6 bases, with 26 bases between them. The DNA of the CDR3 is TGTGCCAGCTCCCCAGACGTACGACCCAACAGGGTTAATGGCTACACCTTC. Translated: CASSPDVRPNRVNGYTF.

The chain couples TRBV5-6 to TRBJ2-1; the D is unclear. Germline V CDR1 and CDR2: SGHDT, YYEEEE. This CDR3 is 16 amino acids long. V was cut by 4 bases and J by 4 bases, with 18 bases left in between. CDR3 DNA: TGTGCCAGCAGCCCCTCCGTCTCAGGTTTTTACAATGAGCAGTTCTTC. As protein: CASSPSVSGFYNEQFF.

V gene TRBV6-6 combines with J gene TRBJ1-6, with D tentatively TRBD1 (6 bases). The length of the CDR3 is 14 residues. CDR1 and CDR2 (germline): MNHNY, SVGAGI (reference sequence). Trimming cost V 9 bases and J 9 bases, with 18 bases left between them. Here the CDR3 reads CASISQGTGSPLHF. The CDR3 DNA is TGTGCCAGTATCTCACAGGGTACAGGTTCACCCCTCCACTTT.

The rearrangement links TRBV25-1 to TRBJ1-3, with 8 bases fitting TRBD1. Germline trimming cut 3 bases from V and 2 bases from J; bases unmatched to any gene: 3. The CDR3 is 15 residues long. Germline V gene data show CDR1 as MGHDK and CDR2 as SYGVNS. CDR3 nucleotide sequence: TGTGCCAGCAGTGACTTGGACAGGGCTGGAAACACCATATATTTT. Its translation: CASSDLDRAGNTIYF. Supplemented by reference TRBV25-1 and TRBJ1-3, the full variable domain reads EADIYQTPRYLVIGTGKKITLECSQTMGHDKMYWYQQDPGMELHLIHYSYGVNSTEKGDLSSESTVSRIRTEHFPLTLESARPSHTSQYLCASSDLDRAGNTIYFGEGSWLTVV.

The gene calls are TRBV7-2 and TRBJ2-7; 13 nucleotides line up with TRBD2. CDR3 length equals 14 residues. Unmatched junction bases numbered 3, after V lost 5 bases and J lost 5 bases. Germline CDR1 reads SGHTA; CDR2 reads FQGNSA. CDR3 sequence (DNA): TGTGCCAGCAGCCGGACTAGCGGGAGTAACGAGCAGTACTTC. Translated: CASSRTSGSNEQYF.

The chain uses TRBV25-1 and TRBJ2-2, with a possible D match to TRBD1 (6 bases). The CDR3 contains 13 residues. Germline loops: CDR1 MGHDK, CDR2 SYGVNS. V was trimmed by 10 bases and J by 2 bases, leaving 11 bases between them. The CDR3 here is CAIGQINTGELFF. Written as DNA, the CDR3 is TGTGCCATCGGACAGATTAACACCGGGGAGCTGTTTTTT.

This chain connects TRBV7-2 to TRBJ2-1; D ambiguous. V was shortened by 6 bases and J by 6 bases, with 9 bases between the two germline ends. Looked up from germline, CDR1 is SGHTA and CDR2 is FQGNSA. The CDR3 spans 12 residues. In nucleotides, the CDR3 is TGTGCCAGCAGGCCCGACTCCAATGAGCAGTTCTTC. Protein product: CASRPDSNEQFF.

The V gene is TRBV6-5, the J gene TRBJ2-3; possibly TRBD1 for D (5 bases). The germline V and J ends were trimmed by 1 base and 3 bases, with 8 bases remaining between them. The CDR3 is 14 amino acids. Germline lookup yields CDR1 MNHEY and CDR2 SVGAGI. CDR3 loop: CASSYFKGTDTQYF. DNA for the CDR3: TGTGCCAGCAGTTACTTCAAGGGGACAGATACGCAGTATTTT.

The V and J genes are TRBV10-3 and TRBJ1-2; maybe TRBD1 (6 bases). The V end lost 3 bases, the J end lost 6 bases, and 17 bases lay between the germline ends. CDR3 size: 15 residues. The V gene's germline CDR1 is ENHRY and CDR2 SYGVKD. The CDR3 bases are TGTGCCATCAGTGAATACAGGGCACCGGAAAATGGCTACACCTTC. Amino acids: CAISEYRAPENGYTF.

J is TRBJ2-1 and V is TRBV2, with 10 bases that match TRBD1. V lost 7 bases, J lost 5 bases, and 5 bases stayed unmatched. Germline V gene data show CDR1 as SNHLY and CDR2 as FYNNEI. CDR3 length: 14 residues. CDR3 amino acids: CASIRDRGNNEQFF. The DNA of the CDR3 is TGTGCCAGCATTAGGGACAGGGGAAACAATGAGCAGTTCTTC. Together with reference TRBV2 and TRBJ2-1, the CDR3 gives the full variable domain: EPEVTQTPSHQVTQMGQEVILRCVPISNHLYFYWYRQILGQKVEFLVSFYNNEISEKSEIFDDQFSVERPDGSNFTLKIRSTKLEDSAMYFCASIRDRGNNEQFFGPGTRLTVL.

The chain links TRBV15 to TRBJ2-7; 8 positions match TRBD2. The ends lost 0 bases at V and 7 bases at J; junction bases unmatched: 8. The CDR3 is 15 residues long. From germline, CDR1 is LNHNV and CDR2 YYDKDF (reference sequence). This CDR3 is CATSRDEGLAKEQYF. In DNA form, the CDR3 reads TGTGCCACCAGCAGAGATGAAGGACTAGCTAAAGAGCAGTACTTC. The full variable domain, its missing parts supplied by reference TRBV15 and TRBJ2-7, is DAMVIQNPRYQVTQFGKPVTLSCSQTLNHNVMYWYQQKSSQAPKLLFHYYDKDFNNEADTPDNFQSRRPNTSFCFLDIRSPGLGDTAMYLCATSRDEGLAKEQYFGPGTRLTVT.

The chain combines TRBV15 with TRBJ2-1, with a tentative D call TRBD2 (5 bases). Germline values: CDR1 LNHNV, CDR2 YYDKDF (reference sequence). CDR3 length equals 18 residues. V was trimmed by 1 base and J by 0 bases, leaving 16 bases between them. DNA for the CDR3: TGTGCCACCAGCAGAGGGCTAGCCGACCTCAGCTCCTACAATGAGCAGTTCTTC. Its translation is CATSRGLADLSSYNEQFF. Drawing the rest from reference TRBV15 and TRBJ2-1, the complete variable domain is DAMVIQNPRYQVTQFGKPVTLSCSQTLNHNVMYWYQQKSSQAPKLLFHYYDKDFNNEADTPDNFQSRRPNTSFCFLDIRSPGLGDTAMYLCATSRGLADLSSYNEQFFGPGTRLTVL.

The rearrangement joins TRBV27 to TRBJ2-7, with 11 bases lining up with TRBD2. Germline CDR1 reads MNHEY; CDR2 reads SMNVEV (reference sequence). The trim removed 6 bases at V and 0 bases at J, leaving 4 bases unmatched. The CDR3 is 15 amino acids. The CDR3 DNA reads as TGTGCCAGCAGGACTCTAGCGGGAGGCTCCTACGAGCAGTACTTC. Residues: CASRTLAGGSYEQYF.

The CDR3 DNA follows: TGTGCCAGTAGTCCGTCTGGACTAGTCTCCTACGAGCAGTACTTC. Its protein is CASSPSGLVSYEQYF. The chain couples TRBV19 to TRBJ2-7; 7 bases are shared with TRBD2. Germline V gene lookup returns CDR1 LNHDA and CDR2 SQIVND (reference sequence). CDR3 length equals 15 residues. The trim removed 5 bases at V and 0 bases at J, leaving 7 bases unmatched.

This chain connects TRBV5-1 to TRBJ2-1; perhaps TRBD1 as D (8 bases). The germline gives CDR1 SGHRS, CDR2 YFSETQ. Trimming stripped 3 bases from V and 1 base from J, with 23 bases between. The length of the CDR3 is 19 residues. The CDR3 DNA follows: TGCGCCAGCAGCTCCGGGACAGGAACCGGGGGGCCGTCCTACAATGAGCAGTTCTTC. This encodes CASSSGTGTGGPSYNEQFF.

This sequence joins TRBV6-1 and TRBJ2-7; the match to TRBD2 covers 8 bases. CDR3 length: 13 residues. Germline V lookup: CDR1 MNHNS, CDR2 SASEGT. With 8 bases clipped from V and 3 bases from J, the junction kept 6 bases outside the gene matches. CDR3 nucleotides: TGTGCCAGCGACATCACTAGCGGCTACGAGCAGTACTTC. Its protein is CASDITSGYEQYF.